The rows below give T cell receptor beta chains drawn from one sample of a study of T cells in Graves' hyperthyroidism and ophthalmopathy. TCRdb independently ran MiXCR on the multiplex PCR reads; one entry per CDR3 protein. This table holds some 300,000 distinct CDR3 sequences, approximately 15% found once. Sequencing was carried out using blood. All receptors derive from a woman in her forties with Graves' hyperthyroidism. The CDR3 runs from the conserved cysteine through the conserved F or W. A D gene is named only where the DNA matches it firmly. Not every row has a clone size; where given, it reads once, few, many or a size class.

CDR3 DNA: TGCAGCGCCCTACTAGCGGGAGACCTCTACGAGCAGTACTTC
CDR3 protein: CSALLAGDLYEQYF
clone size: many
J gene: TRBJ2-7
D gene: TRBD2
V gene: TRBV29-1

CDR3 DNA: TGTGCCAGCAGCTCTGCCGGGACTAGGTCAACCGGGGAGCTGTTTTTT
CDR3 protein: CASSSAGTRSTGELFF
clone size: many
J gene: TRBJ2-2
D gene: TRBD2
V gene: TRBV7-8

CDR3 DNA: TGTGCCAGTACCCCTCAGACACAGATTATGAACACTGAAGCTTTCTTT
CDR3 protein: CASTPQTQIMNTEAFF
clone size: few
J gene: TRBJ1-1
D gene: NA
V gene: TRBV19

CDR3 DNA: TGCAGTGCTAGAGACGCACGCGGGACGAGTGAAGCTTTCTTT
CDR3 protein: CSARDARGTSEAFF
clone size: many
J gene: TRBJ1-1
D gene: NA
V gene: TRBV20-1

CDR3 DNA: TGTGCCAGCAGCTCCCCCCGGACAGGGATCAGAAGGAATGAGCAGTTCTTC
CDR3 protein: CASSSPRTGIRRNEQFF
clone size: NA
J gene: TRBJ2-1
D gene: TRBD1
V gene: TRBV7-9

CDR3 DNA: TGTGCCAGCAGCCAAGATGGGGACAGGGGTGGCAATCAGCCCCAGCATTTT
CDR3 protein: CASSQDGDRGGNQPQHF
clone size: NA
J gene: TRBJ1-5
D gene: TRBD1
V gene: TRBV3-1

CDR3 DNA: TGTGCCAGTAGTAGAAACAGGGAAGCTTTCTTT
CDR3 protein: CASSRNREAFF
clone size: many
J gene: TRBJ1-1
D gene: NA
V gene: TRBV19

CDR3 DNA: TGTGCCAGCAGCTTTACCTCGGCGGGGGGTACGCAGTATTTT
CDR3 protein: CASSFTSAGGTQYF
clone size: few
J gene: TRBJ2-3
D gene: TRBD2
V gene: TRBV5-6

CDR3 DNA: TGTGCCAGCAGTTCGACCCTATACGAGCAGTACTTC
CDR3 protein: CASSSTLYEQYF
clone size: many
J gene: TRBJ2-7
D gene: NA
V gene: TRBV28

CDR3 DNA: TGTGCCAGTAGTATATCAGGGGCCGTCTATGGCTACACCTTC
CDR3 protein: CASSISGAVYGYTF
clone size: NA
J gene: TRBJ1-2
D gene: NA
V gene: TRBV19

CDR3 DNA: TGTGCCAGCAGTGAAGGGCCAGGCCCCTACGAGCAGTACTTC
CDR3 protein: CASSEGPGPYEQYF
clone size: NA
J gene: TRBJ2-7
D gene: NA
V gene: TRBV2

CDR3 DNA: TGTGCCAGCTCACCGGACAGGGGAGCCTACACCTTC
CDR3 protein: CASSPDRGAYTF
clone size: few
J gene: TRBJ1-2
D gene: TRBD1
V gene: TRBV18

CDR3 DNA: TGTGCCAGCAGTTTGACTAGCTTAACAGATACGCAGTATTTT
CDR3 protein: CASSLTSLTDTQYF
clone size: few
J gene: TRBJ2-3
D gene: TRBD2
V gene: TRBV7-8

CDR3 DNA: TGTGCCAGCAGCTTTGGTGCGGGCCCCACAGATACGCAGTATTTT
CDR3 protein: CASSFGAGPTDTQYF
clone size: many
J gene: TRBJ2-3
D gene: NA
V gene: TRBV11-1

CDR3 DNA: TGTGCCAGCAGTTTTCAGGGGTTAGGAAACACTGAAGCTTTCTTT
CDR3 protein: CASSFQGLGNTEAFF
clone size: NA
J gene: TRBJ1-1
D gene: NA
V gene: TRBV25-1

CDR3 DNA: TGTGCCAGCAGCGAAGGAAGGGTCTATGGCTACACCTTC
CDR3 protein: CASSEGRVYGYTF
clone size: many
J gene: TRBJ1-2
D gene: NA
V gene: TRBV11-2

CDR3 DNA: TGTGCCAGCAGCCCCCTAGGCCTGGACCAGCCCCAGCATTTT
CDR3 protein: CASSPLGLDQPQHF
clone size: NA
J gene: TRBJ1-5
D gene: NA
V gene: TRBV12-3/TRBV12-4

CDR3 DNA: TGCAGTGCTTCACAGGGGGCCGCGACCGAACTGTTTTTT
CDR3 protein: CSASQGAATELFF
clone size: NA
J gene: TRBJ1-4
D gene: TRBD1
V gene: TRBV20-1

CDR3 DNA: TGCGCCAGCAGCTCCCTGGGGGGAGTATTTGAAAAACTGTTTTTT
CDR3 protein: CASSSLGGVFEKLFF
clone size: NA
J gene: TRBJ1-4
D gene: NA
V gene: TRBV5-1

CDR3 DNA: TGTGCCACCAGCAGAGACATAGGACAGCCCACTGAAGCTTTCTTT
CDR3 protein: CATSRDIGQPTEAFF
clone size: few
J gene: TRBJ1-1
D gene: NA
V gene: TRBV15

CDR3 DNA: TGCAGTGCTAGACCCGACACCTCCTACGAGCAGTACTTC
CDR3 protein: CSARPDTSYEQYF
clone size: many
J gene: TRBJ2-7
D gene: NA
V gene: TRBV20-1

CDR3 DNA: TGTGCCATCAGTGAGTCGGGACAAGCCTACGATTTCTCGTCTTCACCCCTCCACTTT
CDR3 protein: CAISESGQAYDFSSSPLHF
clone size: many
J gene: TRBJ1-6
D gene: NA
V gene: TRBV10-3

CDR3 DNA: TGCAGTGCTACGGGGACAGGGCACAACACCGGGGAGCTGTTTTTT
CDR3 protein: CSATGTGHNTGELFF
clone size: many
J gene: TRBJ2-2
D gene: TRBD1
V gene: TRBV20-1

CDR3 DNA: TGTGCCAGCAGCCCGACTAGCGGGAGGGTACAAGAGACCCAGTACTTC
CDR3 protein: CASSPTSGRVQETQYF
clone size: few
J gene: TRBJ2-5
D gene: TRBD2
V gene: TRBV9

CDR3 DNA: TGCAGTGCTAGTGACAGGGGCGAGCAGTACTTC
CDR3 protein: CSASDRGEQYF
clone size: few
J gene: TRBJ2-7
D gene: TRBD1
V gene: TRBV20-1

CDR3 DNA: TGCAGTTCTCCGGGACTACACTCTGGTGAGCAGTTCTTC
CDR3 protein: CSSPGLHSGEQFF
clone size: many
J gene: TRBJ2-1
D gene: TRBD2
V gene: TRBV20-1

CDR3 DNA: TGTGCCACCTCTTTGAATGGGATCTATGGCTACACCTTC
CDR3 protein: CATSLNGIYGYTF
clone size: many
J gene: TRBJ1-2
D gene: NA
V gene: TRBV12-3/TRBV12-4

CDR3 DNA: TGTGCCAGTAGTATAGGCGAGGGCACTGAAGCTTTCTTT
CDR3 protein: CASSIGEGTEAFF
clone size: many
J gene: TRBJ1-1
D gene: NA
V gene: TRBV19

CDR3 DNA: TGCGCCAGCAGCCAAGAATTGACAGGGGGCTTCTACGAGCAGTACTTC
CDR3 protein: CASSQELTGGFYEQYF
clone size: few
J gene: TRBJ2-7
D gene: TRBD1
V gene: TRBV4-1

CDR3 DNA: TGCAGCGTTGAGGGACTTCCTCAGAACACTGAAGCTTTCTTT
CDR3 protein: CSVEGLPQNTEAFF
clone size: many
J gene: TRBJ1-1
D gene: NA
V gene: TRBV29-1

CDR3 DNA: TGTGCCAGCACCGCATTTGGGACTACCCATTACAATGAGCAGTTCTTC
CDR3 protein: CASTAFGTTHYNEQFF
clone size: few
J gene: TRBJ2-1
D gene: TRBD2
V gene: TRBV7-9